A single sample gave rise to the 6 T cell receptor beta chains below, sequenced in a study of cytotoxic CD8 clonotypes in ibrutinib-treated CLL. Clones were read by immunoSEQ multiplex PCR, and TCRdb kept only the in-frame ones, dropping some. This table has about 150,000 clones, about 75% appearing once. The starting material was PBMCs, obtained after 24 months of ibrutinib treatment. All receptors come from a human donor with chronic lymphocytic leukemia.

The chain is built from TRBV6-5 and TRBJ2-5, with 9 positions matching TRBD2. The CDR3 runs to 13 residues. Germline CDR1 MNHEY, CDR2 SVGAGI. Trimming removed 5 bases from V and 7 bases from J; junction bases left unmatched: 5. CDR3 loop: CASSGGSGGTQYF. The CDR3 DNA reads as TGTGCCAGCAGTGGGGGTAGCGGGGGGACCCAGTACTTC.

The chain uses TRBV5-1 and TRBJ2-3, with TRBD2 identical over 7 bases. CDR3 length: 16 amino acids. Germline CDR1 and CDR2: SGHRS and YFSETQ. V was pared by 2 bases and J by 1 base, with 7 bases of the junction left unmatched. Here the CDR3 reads CASSFVGGSGTDTQYF. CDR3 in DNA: TGCGCCAGCAGCTTTGTGGGCGGGAGCGGCACAGATACGCAGTATTTT.

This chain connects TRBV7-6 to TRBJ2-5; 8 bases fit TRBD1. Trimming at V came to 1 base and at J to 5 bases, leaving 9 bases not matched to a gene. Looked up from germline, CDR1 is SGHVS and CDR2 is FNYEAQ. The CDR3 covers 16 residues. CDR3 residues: CASSLVGQGGWETQYF. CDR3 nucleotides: TGTGCCAGCAGCTTAGTCGGACAGGGAGGTTGGGAGACCCAGTACTTC.

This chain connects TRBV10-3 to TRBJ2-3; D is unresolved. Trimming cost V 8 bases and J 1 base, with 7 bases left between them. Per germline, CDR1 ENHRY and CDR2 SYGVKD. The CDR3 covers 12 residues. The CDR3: CAISSGTDTQYF. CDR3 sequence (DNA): TGTGCCATCTCGAGCGGCACAGATACGCAGTATTTT.

As DNA, the CDR3 is TGTGCCAGCAGCCCCCGACAGCTGGAGACCCAGTACTTC. Its translation is CASSPRQLETQYF. J is TRBJ2-5 and V is TRBV28, with D perhaps matching TRBD1 (5 bases). The CDR3 is 13 amino acids. Trimming removed 6 bases from V and 5 bases from J, with 13 bases in between. Germline V CDR1 and CDR2: MDHEN, SYDVKM.

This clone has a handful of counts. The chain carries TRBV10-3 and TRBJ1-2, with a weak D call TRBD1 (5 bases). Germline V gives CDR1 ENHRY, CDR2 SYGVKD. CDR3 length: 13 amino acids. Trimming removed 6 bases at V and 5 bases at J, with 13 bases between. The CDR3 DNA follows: TGTGCCATCAGCGGGACGGCGGGGTATGGCTACACCTTC. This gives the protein CAISGTAGYGYTF.